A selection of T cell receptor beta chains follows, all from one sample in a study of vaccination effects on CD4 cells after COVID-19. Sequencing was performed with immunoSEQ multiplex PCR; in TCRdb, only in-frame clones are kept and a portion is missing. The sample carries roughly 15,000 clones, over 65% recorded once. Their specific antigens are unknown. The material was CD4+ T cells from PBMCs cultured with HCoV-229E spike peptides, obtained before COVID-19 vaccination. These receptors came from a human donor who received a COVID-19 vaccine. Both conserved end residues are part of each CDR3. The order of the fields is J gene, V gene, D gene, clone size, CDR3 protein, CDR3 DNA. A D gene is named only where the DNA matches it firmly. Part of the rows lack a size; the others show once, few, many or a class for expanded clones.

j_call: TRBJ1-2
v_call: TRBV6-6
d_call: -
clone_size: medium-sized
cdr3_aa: CASDGGADYGYTF
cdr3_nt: TGTGCCAGCGATGGGGGCGCGGACTATGGCTACACCTTC

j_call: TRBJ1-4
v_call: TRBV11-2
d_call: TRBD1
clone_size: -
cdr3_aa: CASSLVPMTGTGDEKLFF
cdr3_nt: TGTGCCAGCAGCTTAGTCCCCATGACAGGGACCGGGGATGAAAAACTGTTTTTT

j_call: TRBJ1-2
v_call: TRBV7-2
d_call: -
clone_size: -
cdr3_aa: CASSLVFGYTF
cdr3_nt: TGTGCCAGCAGCTTAGTTTTTGGCTACACCTTC

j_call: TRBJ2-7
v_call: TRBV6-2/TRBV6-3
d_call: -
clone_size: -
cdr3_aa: CASSPTAGLEQYF
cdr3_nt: TGTGCCAGCAGTCCGACTGCGGGGTTGGAGCAGTACTTC

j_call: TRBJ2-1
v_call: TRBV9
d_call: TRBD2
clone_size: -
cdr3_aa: CASSATLGGGSGRVRAYNEQFF
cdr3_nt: TGTGCCAGCAGCGCGACACTGGGGGGTGGTAGCGGGAGGGTGAGGGCCTACAATGAGCAGTTCTTC

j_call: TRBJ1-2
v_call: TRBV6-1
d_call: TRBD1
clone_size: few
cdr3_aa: CASSEGGWGQGDYTF
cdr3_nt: TGTGCCAGCAGTGAAGGGGGTTGGGGACAGGGAGACTACACCTTC

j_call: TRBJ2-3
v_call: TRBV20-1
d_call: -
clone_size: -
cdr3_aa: CSASRMQGSTDTQYF
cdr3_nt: TGCAGTGCTAGTAGGATGCAGGGTAGCACAGATACGCAGTATTTT

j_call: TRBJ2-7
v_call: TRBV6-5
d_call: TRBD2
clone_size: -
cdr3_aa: CASSRSGYYEQYF
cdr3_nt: TGTGCCAGCAGCCGTAGCGGGTACTACGAGCAGTACTTC

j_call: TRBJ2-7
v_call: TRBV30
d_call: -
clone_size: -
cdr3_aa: CAWGKFSGEQYF
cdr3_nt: TGTGCCTGGGGGAAGTTTAGTGGCGAGCAGTACTTC

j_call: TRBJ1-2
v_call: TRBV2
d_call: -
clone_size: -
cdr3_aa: CASSELGSGGYTF
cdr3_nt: TGTGCCAGCAGTGAATTAGGGTCCGGTGGCTACACCTTC

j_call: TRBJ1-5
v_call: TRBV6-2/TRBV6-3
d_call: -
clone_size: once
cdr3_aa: CASSPGRRENQPQHF
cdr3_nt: TGTGCCAGCAGCCCGGGACGGAGGGAGAATCAGCCCCAGCATTTT

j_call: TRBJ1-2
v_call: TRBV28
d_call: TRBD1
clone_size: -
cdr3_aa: CASSLGDRGRNGYTF
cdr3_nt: TGTGCCAGCAGTTTGGGGGACAGGGGGCGGAATGGCTACACCTTC

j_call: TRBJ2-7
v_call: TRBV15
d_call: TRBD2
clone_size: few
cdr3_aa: CATSRVILSGAYEQYF
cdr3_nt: TGTGCCACCAGCAGGGTTATTCTGAGCGGGGCCTACGAGCAGTACTTC

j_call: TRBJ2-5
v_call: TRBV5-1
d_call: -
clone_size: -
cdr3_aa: CASNREWGETQYF
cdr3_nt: TGCGCCAGCAATAGGGAGTGGGGGGAGACCCAGTACTTC

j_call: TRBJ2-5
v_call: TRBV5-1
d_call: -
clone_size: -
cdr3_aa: CASSLSHRDQETQYF
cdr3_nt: TGCGCCAGCAGCTTGTCCCACAGGGACCAAGAGACCCAGTACTTC

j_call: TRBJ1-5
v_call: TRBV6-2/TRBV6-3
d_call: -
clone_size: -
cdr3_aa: CASSRSNQPQHF
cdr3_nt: TGTGCCAGCAGTCGTTCGAATCAGCCCCAGCATTTT

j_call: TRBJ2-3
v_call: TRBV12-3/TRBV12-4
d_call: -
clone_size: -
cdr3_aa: CASSPGIPDTQYF
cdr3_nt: TGTGCCAGCAGCCCGGGAATCCCAGATACGCAGTATTTT

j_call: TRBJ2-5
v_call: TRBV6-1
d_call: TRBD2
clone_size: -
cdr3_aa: CASSEQGALAVETQYF
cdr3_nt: TGTGCCAGCAGTGAGCAAGGGGCACTAGCGGTCGAGACCCAGTACTTC

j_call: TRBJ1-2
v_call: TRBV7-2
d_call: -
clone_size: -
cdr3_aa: CASSLQGNYGYTF
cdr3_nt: TGTGCCAGCAGCCTACAGGGAAACTATGGCTACACCTTC

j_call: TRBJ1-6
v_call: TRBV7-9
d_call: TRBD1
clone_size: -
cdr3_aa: CASSLASGTGGSPLHF
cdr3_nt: TGTGCCAGCAGCTTAGCGTCCGGGACAGGGGGATCACCCCTCCACTTT

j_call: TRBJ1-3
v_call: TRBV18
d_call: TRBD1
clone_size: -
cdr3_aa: CASSPPGQPGNTIYF
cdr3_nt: TGTGCCAGCTCACCACCGGGACAGCCTGGAAACACCATATATTTT

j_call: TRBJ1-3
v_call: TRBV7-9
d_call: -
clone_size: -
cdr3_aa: CASSLVQGSSGNTIYF
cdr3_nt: TGTGCCAGCAGCTTAGTCCAGGGGAGCTCTGGAAACACCATATATTTT

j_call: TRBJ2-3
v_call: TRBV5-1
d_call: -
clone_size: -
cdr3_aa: CASSLGSTTGTDTQYF
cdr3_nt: TGCGCCAGCAGCTTGGGGTCCACCACGGGCACAGATACGCAGTATTTT

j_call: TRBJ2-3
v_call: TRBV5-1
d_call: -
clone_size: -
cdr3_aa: CATAWGSSTDTQYF
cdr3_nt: TGCGCCACCGCCTGGGGTTCAAGCACAGATACGCAGTATTTT

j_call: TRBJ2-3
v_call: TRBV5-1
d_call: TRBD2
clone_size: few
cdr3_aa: CASSPGYSGRVTDTQYF
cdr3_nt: TGCGCCAGCAGCCCCGGGTACAGCGGGAGGGTCACAGATACGCAGTATTTT

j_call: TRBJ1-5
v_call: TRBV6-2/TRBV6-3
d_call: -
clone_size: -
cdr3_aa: CASSPARRSNQPQHF
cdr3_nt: TGTGCCAGCAGTCCGGCTAGGCGGTCTAATCAGCCCCAGCATTTT

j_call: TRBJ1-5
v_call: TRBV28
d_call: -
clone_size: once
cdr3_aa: CASSLILRTRSSNQPQHF
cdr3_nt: TGTGCCAGCAGTCTCATACTCCGGACCAGGAGTAGCAATCAGCCCCAGCATTTT

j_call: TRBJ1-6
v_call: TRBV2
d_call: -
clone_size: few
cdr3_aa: CATAAEVGSFVPLHF
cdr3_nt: TGTGCCACGGCCGCGGAGGTCGGATCATTCGTCCCCCTCCACTTT

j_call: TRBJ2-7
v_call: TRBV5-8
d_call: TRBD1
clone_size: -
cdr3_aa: CASSLGQGLYEQYF
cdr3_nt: TGTGCCAGCAGCTTGGGACAGGGGCTCTACGAGCAGTACTTC

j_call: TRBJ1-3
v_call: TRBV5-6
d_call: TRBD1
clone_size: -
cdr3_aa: CASSSTGGADSGNTIYF
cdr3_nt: TGTGCCAGCAGCTCAACAGGGGGCGCAGACTCTGGAAACACCATATATTTT

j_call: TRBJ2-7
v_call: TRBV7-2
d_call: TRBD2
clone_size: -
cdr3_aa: CASSLRSGLAGTYEQYF
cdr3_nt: TGTGCCAGCAGCTTAAGGTCGGGACTAGCGGGAACCTACGAGCAGTACTTC

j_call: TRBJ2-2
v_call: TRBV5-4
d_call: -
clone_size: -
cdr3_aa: CASRMDRLNTGELFF
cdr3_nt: TGTGCCAGCAGGATGGACAGACTGAACACCGGGGAGCTGTTTTTT

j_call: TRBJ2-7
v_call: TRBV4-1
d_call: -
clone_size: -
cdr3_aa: CASSRPGQAYEQYF
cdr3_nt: TGCGCCAGCAGCCGCCCGGGCCAAGCCTACGAGCAGTACTTC

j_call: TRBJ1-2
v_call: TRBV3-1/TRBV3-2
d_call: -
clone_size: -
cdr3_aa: CASSQGYSYGYTF
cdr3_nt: TGTGCCAGCAGCCAGGGTTATAGCTATGGCTACACCTTC

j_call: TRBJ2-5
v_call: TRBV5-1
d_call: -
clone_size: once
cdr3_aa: CASSSSSVRETQYF
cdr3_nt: TGCGCCAGCAGCTCCTCCTCGGTGAGAGAGACCCAGTACTTC

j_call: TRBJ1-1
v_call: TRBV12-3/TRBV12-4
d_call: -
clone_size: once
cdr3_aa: CASSLWGDTEAFF
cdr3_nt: TGTGCCAGCAGTTTATGGGGGGACACTGAAGCTTTCTTT

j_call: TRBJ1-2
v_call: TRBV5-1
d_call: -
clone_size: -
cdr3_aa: CASSLEGILGYTF
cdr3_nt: TGCGCCAGCAGCTTGGAGGGGATATTGGGCTACACCTTC